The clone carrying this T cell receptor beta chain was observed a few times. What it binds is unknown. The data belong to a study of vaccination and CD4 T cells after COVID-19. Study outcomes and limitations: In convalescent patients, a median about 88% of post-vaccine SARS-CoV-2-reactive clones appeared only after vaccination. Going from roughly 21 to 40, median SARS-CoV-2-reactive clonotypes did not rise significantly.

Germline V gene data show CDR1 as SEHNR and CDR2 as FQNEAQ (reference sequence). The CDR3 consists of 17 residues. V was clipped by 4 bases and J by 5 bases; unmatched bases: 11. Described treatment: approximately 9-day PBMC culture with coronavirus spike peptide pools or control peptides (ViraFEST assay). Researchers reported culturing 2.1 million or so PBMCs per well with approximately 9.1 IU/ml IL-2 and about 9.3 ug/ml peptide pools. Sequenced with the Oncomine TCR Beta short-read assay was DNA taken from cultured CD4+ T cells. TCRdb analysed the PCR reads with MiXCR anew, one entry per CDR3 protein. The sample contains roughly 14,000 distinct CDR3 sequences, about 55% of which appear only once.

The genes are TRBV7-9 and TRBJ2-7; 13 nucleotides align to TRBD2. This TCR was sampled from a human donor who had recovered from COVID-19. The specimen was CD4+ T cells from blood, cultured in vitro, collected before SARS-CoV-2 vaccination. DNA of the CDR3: TGTGCCAGCAGCTCATATACCGGGACTAGCGGGAACCACGAGCAGTACTTC. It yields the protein CASSSYTGTSGNHEQYF.